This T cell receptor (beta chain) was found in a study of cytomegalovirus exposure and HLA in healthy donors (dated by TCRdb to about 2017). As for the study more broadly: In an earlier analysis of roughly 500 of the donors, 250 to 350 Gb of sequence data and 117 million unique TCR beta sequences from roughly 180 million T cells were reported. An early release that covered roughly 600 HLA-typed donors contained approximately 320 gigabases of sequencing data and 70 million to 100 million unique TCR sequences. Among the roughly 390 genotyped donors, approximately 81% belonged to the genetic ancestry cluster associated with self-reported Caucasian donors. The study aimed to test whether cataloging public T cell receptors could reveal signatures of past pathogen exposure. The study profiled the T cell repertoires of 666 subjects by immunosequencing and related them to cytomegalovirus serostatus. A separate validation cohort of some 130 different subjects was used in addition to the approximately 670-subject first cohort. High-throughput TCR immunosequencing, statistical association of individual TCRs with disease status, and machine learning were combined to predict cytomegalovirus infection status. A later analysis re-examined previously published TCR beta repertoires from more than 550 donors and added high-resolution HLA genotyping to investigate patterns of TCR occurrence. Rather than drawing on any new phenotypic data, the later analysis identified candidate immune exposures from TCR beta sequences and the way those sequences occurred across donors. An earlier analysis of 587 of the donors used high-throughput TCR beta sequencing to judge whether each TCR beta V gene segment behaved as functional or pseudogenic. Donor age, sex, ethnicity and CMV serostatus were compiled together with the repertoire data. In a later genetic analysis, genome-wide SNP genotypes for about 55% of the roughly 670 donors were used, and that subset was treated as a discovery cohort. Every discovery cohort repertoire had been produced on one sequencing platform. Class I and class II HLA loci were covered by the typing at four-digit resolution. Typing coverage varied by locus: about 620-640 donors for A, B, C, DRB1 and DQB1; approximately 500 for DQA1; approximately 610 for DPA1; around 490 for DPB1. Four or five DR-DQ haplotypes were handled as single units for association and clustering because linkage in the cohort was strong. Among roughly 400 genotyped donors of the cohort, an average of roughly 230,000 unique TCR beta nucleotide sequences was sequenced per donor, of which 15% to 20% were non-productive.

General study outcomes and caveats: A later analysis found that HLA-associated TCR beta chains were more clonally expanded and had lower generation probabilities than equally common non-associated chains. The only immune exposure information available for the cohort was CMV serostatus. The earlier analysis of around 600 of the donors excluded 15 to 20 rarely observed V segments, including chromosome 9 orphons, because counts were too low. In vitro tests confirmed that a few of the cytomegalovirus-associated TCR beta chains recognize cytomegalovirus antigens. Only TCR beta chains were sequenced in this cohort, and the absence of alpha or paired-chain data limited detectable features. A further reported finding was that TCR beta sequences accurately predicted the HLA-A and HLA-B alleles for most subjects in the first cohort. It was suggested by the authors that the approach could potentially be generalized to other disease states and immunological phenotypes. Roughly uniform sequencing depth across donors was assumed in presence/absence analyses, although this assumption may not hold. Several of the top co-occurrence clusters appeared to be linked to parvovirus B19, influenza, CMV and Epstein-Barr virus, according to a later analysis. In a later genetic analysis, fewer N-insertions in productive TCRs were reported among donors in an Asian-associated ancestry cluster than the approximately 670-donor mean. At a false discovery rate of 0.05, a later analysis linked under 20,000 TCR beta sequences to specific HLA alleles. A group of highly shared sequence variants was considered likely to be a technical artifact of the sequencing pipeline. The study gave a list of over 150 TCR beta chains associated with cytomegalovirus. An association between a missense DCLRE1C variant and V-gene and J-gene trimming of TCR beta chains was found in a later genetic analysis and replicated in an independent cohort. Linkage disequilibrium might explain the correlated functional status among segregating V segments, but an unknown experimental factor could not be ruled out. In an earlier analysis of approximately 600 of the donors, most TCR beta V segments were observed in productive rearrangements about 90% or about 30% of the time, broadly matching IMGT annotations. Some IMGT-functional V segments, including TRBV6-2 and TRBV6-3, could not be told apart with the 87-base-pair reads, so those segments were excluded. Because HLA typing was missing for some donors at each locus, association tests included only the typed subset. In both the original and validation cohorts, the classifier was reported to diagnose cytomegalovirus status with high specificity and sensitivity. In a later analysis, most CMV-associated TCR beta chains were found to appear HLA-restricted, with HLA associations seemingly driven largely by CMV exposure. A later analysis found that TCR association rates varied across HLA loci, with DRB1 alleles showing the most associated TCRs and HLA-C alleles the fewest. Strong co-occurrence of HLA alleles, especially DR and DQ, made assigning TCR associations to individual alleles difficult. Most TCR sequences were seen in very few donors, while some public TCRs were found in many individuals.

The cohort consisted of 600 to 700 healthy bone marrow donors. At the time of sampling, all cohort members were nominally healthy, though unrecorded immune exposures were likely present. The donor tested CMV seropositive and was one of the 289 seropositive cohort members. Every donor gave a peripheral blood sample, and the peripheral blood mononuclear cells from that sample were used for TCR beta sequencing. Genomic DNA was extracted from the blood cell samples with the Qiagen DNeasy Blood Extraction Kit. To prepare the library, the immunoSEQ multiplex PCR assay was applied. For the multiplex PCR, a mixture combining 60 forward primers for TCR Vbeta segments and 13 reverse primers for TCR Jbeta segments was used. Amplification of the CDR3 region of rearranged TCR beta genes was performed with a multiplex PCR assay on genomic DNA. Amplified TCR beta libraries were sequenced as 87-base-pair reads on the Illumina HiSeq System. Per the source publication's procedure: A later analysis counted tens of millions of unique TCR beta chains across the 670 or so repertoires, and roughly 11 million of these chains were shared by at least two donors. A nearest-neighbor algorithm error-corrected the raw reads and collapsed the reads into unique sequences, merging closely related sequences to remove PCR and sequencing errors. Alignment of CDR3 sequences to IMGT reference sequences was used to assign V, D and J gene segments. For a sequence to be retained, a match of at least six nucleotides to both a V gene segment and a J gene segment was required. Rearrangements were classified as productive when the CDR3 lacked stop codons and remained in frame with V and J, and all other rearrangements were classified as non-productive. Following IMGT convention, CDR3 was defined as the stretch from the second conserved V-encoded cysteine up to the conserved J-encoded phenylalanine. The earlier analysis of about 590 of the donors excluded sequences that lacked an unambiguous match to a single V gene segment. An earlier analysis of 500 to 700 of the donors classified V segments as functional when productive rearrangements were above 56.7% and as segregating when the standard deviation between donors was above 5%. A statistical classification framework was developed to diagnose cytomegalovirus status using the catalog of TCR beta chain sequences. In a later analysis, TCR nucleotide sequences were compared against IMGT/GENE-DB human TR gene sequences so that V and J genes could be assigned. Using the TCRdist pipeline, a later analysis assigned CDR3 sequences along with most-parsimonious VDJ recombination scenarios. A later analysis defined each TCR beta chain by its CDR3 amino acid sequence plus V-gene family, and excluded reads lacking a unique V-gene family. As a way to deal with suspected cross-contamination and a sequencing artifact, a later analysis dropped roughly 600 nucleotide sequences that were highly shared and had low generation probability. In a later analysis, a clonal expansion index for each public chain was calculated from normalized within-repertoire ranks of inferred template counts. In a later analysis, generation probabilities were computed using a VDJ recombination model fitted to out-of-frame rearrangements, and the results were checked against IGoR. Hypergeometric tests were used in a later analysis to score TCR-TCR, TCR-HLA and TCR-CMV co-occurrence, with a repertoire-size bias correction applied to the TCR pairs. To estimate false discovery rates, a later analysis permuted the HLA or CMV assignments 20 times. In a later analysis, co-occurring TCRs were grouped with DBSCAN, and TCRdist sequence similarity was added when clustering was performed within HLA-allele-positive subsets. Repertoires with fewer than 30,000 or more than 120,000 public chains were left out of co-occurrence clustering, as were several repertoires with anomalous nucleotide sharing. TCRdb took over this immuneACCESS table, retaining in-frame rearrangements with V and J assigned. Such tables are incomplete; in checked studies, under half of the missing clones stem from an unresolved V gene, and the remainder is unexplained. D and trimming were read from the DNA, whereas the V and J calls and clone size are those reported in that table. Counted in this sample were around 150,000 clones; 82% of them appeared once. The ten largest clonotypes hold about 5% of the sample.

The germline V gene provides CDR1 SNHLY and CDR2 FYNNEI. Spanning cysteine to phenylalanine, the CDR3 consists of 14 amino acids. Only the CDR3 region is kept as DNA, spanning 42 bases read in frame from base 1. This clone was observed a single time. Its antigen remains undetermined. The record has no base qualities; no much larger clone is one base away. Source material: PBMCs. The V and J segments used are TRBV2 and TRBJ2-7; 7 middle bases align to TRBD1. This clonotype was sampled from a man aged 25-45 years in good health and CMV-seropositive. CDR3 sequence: CVILRQGGQYEQYF. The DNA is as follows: TGTGTTATCCTGCGGCAAGGGGGCCAATACGAGCAGTACTTC.